This TCR beta chain was recorded in a study of T cell responses to AZD1222 COVID-19 vaccine. J was trimmed by 3 bases and V by 4 bases; bases with no gene match: 9. The length of the CDR3 is 16 residues. Using immunoSEQ multiplex PCR, the repertoire was profiled, and TCRdb retains in-frame clones only, with some absent. The data contain fewer than 120,000 clones, over 85% of them seen just once; the ten biggest clones take up 15%. The chain joins TRBV23-1 to TRBJ2-1; 7 nucleotides align to TRBD2. TRBV23-1 is flagged as an ORF with uncertain function. Material: peripheral blood, obtained 28 days after the second AZD1222 dose. The receptor was derived from an adult who received the AZD1222 COVID-19 vaccine. Here the CDR3 reads CASSPMGAGNYNEQFF. In nucleotides, the CDR3 is TGCGCCAGCAGTCCCATGGGAGCGGGAAACTACAATGAGCAGTTCTTC.